The 32 T cell receptor beta chains in this list originate from one sample, sequenced in a study of patients and donors after allogeneic stem cell transplantation. TCRdb reanalysed the RT-PCR reads using MiXCR and keeps one entry per CDR3 protein. The profile shows approximately 150,000 distinct CDR3 sequences, 24% of them singletons. Input material: blood, either unsorted or a sorted T cell fraction (not recorded which). The receptors here all came from a human donor who was either an allogeneic HSCT recipient or a stem cell or donor lymphocyte infusion donor (not recorded which). It is not recorded whose cells these are; they may come from a transplant donor.

The V call is TRBV11-1, the J call TRBJ1-1; D might be TRBD1 (6 bases). Germline V gene data show CDR1 as SGHAT and CDR2 as FQDESV (reference sequence). V was pared by 5 bases and J by 0 bases, with 13 bases between. This CDR3 contains 15 residues. In nucleotides, the CDR3 is TGTGCCAGCAGCCGCTCAGGGGCAATGAACACTGAAGCTTTCTTT. Residues: CASSRSGAMNTEAFF. The whole variable domain, filled in from reference TRBV11-1 and TRBJ1-1, reads EAEVAQSPRYKITEKSQAVAFWCDPISGHATLYWYRQILGQGPELLVQFQDESVVDDSQLPKDRFSAERLKGVDSTLKIQPAELGDSAMYLCASSRSGAMNTEAFFGQGTRLTVV.

This clonotype was counted ten times or more. This chain links TRBV7-2 with TRBJ1-2, with D unresolved. Germline CDR1 is SGHTA and CDR2 is FQGNSA. V lost 5 bases to trimming and J lost 8 bases, with 15 bases between them. The CDR3 totals 13 residues. CDR3 nucleotides: TGTGCCAGCAGCCTCGACATGAAGGGAGGCTACACCTTC. It yields the protein CASSLDMKGGYTF.

The chain has TRBV20-1 and TRBJ2-2, with 7 nucleotides matching TRBD1. The CDR3 is 15 residues long. V dropped 6 bases and J dropped 7; count of bases not matched to a gene: 14. Per germline, CDR1 DFQATT and CDR2 SNEGSKA (reference sequence). In DNA, the CDR3 is TGCAGTGCCCTTCACCGGGACAGCCTACTCGGGGAGCTGTTTTTT. Translation gives CSALHRDSLLGELFF.

The V gene is TRBV29-1, the J gene TRBJ2-7; 7 bases align to TRBD1. The V gene's germline CDR1 is SQVTM and CDR2 ANQGSEA. V lost 0 bases to trimming and J lost 4 bases; unmatched junction nucleotides: 6. The CDR3 is made up of 14 amino acids. The CDR3 here is CSVEDPDREYEQYF. In DNA, the CDR3 is TGCAGCGTTGAAGATCCAGACAGGGAATACGAGCAGTACTTC.

The rearrangement joins TRBV30 to TRBJ2-1; 8 bases match TRBD1. The CDR3 runs 13 residues. V shed 0 bases and J 6 bases; nucleotides not matched to a gene: 1. Looked up from germline, CDR1 is GTSNPN and CDR2 is SVGIG (reference sequence). The DNA for the CDR3 is TGTGCCTGGAGTGTACAGGGGGGCAATGAGCAGTTCTTC. Amino acids: CAWSVQGGNEQFF.

The chain has TRBV7-6 and TRBJ1-4; 7 bases map to TRBD1. This CDR3 has 16 amino acids. J lost 8 bases, V lost 1 base, and 10 bases had no gene match. The germline V gene has CDR1 SGHVS and CDR2 FNYEAQ. The CDR3 DNA reads as TGTGCCAGCAGCTTAGTTCGGGGACAGTTAACGGAAAAACTGTTTTTT. This gives the protein CASSLVRGQLTEKLFF.

The sample holds a few counts of this clonotype. The V gene is TRBV12-5, the J gene TRBJ2-5; 7 nucleotides line up with TRBD1. The V and J ends lost 1 base and 1 base, in that order; junction bases with no gene match: 18. This CDR3 is built from 20 residues. The germline V gene has CDR1 LGHNT and CDR2 FRNRAP. The CDR3 protein is CASGLEGAEYPSYLQETQYF. The CDR3 nucleotides read TGTGCTAGTGGTTTGGAGGGGGCCGAGTACCCTTCTTACCTCCAAGAGACCCAGTACTTC.

This clonotype showed up just a few times. This chain uses TRBV27 with TRBJ1-5, with D unclear. Germline V lookup: CDR1 MNHEY, CDR2 SMNVEV (reference sequence). The V gene lost 3 bases and the J gene lost 4 bases, with 7 bases spanning the gap. This CDR3 is 13 amino acids long. The CDR3 nucleotides are TGTGCCAGCAGTTTTTCCATAAATCAGCCCCAGCATTTT. Translated, it gives CASSFSINQPQHF.

This clonotype showed up just a few times. The chain has TRBV25-1 and TRBJ1-1, with D possibly matching TRBD1 (5 bases). Germline CDR1 MGHDK, CDR2 SYGVNS. Trimming stripped 2 bases from V and 0 bases from J, with 10 bases between. This CDR3 spans 15 amino acids. The CDR3 region has the DNA TGTGCCAGCAGTGAAACCGGGGCAATGAACACTGAAGCTTTCTTT. Its translation: CASSETGAMNTEAFF. The full variable domain, in which reference TRBV25-1 and TRBJ1-1 provide the parts outside the CDR3, is EADIYQTPRYLVIGTGKKITLECSQTMGHDKMYWYQQDPGMELHLIHYSYGVNSTEKGDLSSESTVSRIRTEHFPLTLESARPSHTSQYLCASSETGAMNTEAFFGQGTRLTVV.

The rearrangement links TRBV20-1 to TRBJ1-1; D unresolved. V lost 3 bases and J lost 7, with 6 bases in between. The CDR3 runs to 10 residues. Germline CDR1 and CDR2: DFQATT and SNEGSKA (reference sequence). CDR3 nucleotide sequence: TGCAGTGCTAGCGTGGGTGAAGCTTTCTTT. Translated, it gives CSASVGEAFF.

This chain joins TRBV5-1 and TRBJ2-3; D unclear. V lost 0 bases and J lost 3, with 8 bases in between. The CDR3 totals 14 residues. Per the germline V gene, CDR1 is SGHRS and CDR2 is YFSETQ. CDR3 protein: CASSLDPNTDTQYF. Here the CDR3 DNA reads TGCGCCAGCAGCTTGGATCCAAATACAGATACGCAGTATTTT. Full variable domain (remainder filled in from reference TRBV5-1 and TRBJ2-3): KAGVTQTPRYLIKTRGQQVTLSCSPISGHRSVSWYQQTPGQGLQFLFEYFSETQRNKGNFPGRFSGRQFSNSRSEMNVSTLELGDSALYLCASSLDPNTDTQYFGPGTRLTVL.

The DNA for the CDR3 is TGCAGCGTTGAAGATAGAGGGACTAGCGGGAGGGCCATACGCACAGATACGCAGTATTTT. Amino acid sequence: CSVEDRGTSGRAIRTDTQYF. This chain links TRBV29-1 with TRBJ2-3, with 16 bases fitting TRBD2. The CDR3 length is 20 residues. V lost 0 bases to trimming and J lost 1 base; unmatched junction nucleotides: 10. CDR1 and CDR2 (germline): SQVTM, ANQGSEA.

The rearrangement joins TRBV3-1 to TRBJ2-2; D tentatively reads TRBD1 or TRBD2 (5 bases each). Germline CDR1 LGHDT, CDR2 YNNKEL (reference sequence). The CDR3 extends over 14 amino acids. V was cut by 0 bases and J by 5 bases, with 7 bases left in between. CDR3 sequence reads: CASSQEGETGELFF. In DNA form, the CDR3 reads TGTGCCAGCAGCCAAGAGGGGGAGACCGGGGAGCTGTTTTTT. Based on the CDR3 plus reference TRBV3-1 and TRBJ2-2, the full variable domain is DTAVSQTPKYLVTQMGNDKSIKCEQNLGHDTMYWYKQDSKKFLKIMFSYNNKELIINETVPNRFSPKSPDKAHLNLHINSLELGDSAVYFCASSQEGETGELFFGEGSRLTVL.

The chain carries TRBV7-3 and TRBJ2-1, with TRBD1 identical over 7 bases. Germline V gene data show CDR1 as SGHTA and CDR2 as FQGTGA. The CDR3 consists of 19 residues. Germline trimming cut 0 bases from V and 0 bases from J; bases unmatched to any gene: 11. CDR3 protein: CASSLTYRGHLSSYNEQFF. The CDR3 nucleotides read TGTGCCAGCAGCTTAACGTACAGGGGCCACCTTAGCTCCTACAATGAGCAGTTCTTC. Variable domain in full (rest from reference TRBV7-3 and TRBJ2-1): GAGVSQTPSNKVTEKGKYVELRCDPISGHTALYWYRQSLGQGPEFLIYFQGTGAADDSGLPNDRFFAVRPEGSVSTLKIQRTERGDSAVYLCASSLTYRGHLSSYNEQFFGPGTRLTVL.

The rearrangement joins TRBV25-1 to TRBJ2-1, with D possibly matching TRBD1 (6 bases). V dropped 4 bases and J dropped 6 bases, with 16 bases sitting between them. The V gene's germline CDR1 is MGHDK and CDR2 SYGVNS. This CDR3 is 15 amino acids long. This CDR3 is CASSVPGGLFNEQFF. CDR3 DNA sequence: TGTGCCAGCAGTGTTCCTGGGGGCCTTTTCAATGAGCAGTTCTTC. The entire variable domain, with the rest obtained from reference TRBV25-1 and TRBJ2-1, is as follows: EADIYQTPRYLVIGTGKKITLECSQTMGHDKMYWYQQDPGMELHLIHYSYGVNSTEKGDLSSESTVSRIRTEHFPLTLESARPSHTSQYLCASSVPGGLFNEQFFGPGTRLTVL.

At least ten counts were recorded for this clonotype. The gene calls are TRBV5-1 and TRBJ2-3; 7 positions match TRBD1. The CDR3 runs 16 residues. V lost 1 base, J lost 4 bases, and 9 bases stayed unmatched. The germline V gene encodes CDR1 SGHRS and CDR2 YFSETQ. The CDR3 bases are TGCGCCAGCAGCTTGTCTGCAGGGGGAGTAGCAGATACGCAGTATTTT. This encodes CASSLSAGGVADTQYF.

This clonotype was found a few times. The chain links TRBV24-1 to TRBJ2-2; D ambiguous. Germline values: CDR1 KGHDR, CDR2 SFDVKD. V lost 5 bases, J lost 2 bases, and 8 bases lay in between. The length of the CDR3 is 14 residues. The CDR3 spells CATSVPTNTGELFF. In DNA form, the CDR3 reads TGTGCCACCAGTGTTCCAACTAACACCGGGGAGCTGTTTTTT.

The chain links TRBV29-1 to TRBJ1-1; a possible D gene is TRBD1 (5 bases). The CDR3 runs 13 residues. The germline CDR1 and CDR2 sequences are SQVTM and ANQGSEA. Trimming took off 6 bases at V and 0 bases at J, with 11 bases between the two ends. In DNA form, the CDR3 reads TGCAGCGTCCCAGGGTTCATGAACACTGAAGCTTTCTTT. It translates to CSVPGFMNTEAFF.

This rearrangement joins TRBV7-9 to TRBJ2-4; 7 nucleotides line up with TRBD2. CDR3 length: 13 residues. With 1 base clipped from V and 16 bases from J, the junction kept 10 bases outside the gene matches. Germline V gene sequence: CDR1 SEHNR, CDR2 FQNEAQ (reference sequence). CDR3 DNA sequence: TGTGCCAGCAGCTTAGAAGATTTCCTAGCGGTTTACTTC. This translates into CASSLEDFLAVYF.

The chain uses TRBV5-5 and TRBJ2-7; 9 nucleotides line up with TRBD2. Trimming took 4 bases from V and 3 from J; bases not matched to a gene: 11. There are 16 residues in the CDR3. CDR1 and CDR2 from the germline V gene are SGHKS and YYEKEE (reference sequence). CDR3 in DNA: TGTGCCAGCAGCCTAAACCCAACTAGCGGGTTCTACGAGCAGTACTTC. This codes for CASSLNPTSGFYEQYF.

The chain has TRBV29-1 and TRBJ2-1; D tentatively fits TRBD1 or TRBD2 (6 bases each). The CDR3 runs 12 residues. Trimming took off 8 bases at V and 8 bases at J, with 16 bases between the two ends. The germline V gene has CDR1 SQVTM and CDR2 ANQGSEA. CDR3: CSPELGGDEQFF. CDR3 DNA: TGCAGCCCCGAACTGGGGGGCGATGAGCAGTTCTTC.

This clonotype was recorded many times. The chain is built from TRBV5-1 and TRBJ1-1; 7 nucleotides match TRBD1. Germline-derived CDR1 and CDR2 are SGHRS and YFSETQ. This CDR3 is 15 amino acids long. After removal of 4 bases from V and 0 bases from J, the junction contained 6 bases not matched to a gene. CDR3: CASSVEDRLNTEAFF. The CDR3 nucleotides read TGCGCCAGCAGCGTAGAGGACAGGCTGAACACTGAAGCTTTCTTT.

This clonotype was seen just once. This CDR3 is CASSEGQGRRGYTF. In nucleotides, the CDR3 is TGTGCCAGCAGTGAAGGGCAGGGCAGGCGTGGCTACACCTTC. V is TRBV2 and J is TRBJ1-2, with D possibly matching TRBD1 (5 bases). The V end was cut by 1 base, the J end by 7 bases, with 13 bases between. CDR3 length equals 14 residues. The germline CDR1 and CDR2 sequences are SNHLY and FYNNEI.

The V call is TRBV20-1, the J call TRBJ1-4; TRBD1 aligns across 8 bases. V gave up 5 bases and J gave up 0 bases; unmatched junction bases: 2. Germline lookup yields CDR1 DFQATT and CDR2 SNEGSKA (reference sequence). The length of the CDR3 is 14 residues. The CDR3 DNA follows: TGCAGTGCTCCAGGGGGCGCAACTAATGAAAAACTGTTTTTT. As protein: CSAPGGATNEKLFF.

The chain recombines TRBV5-1 with TRBJ1-1; D gene uncertain. Germline V gene lookup returns CDR1 SGHRS and CDR2 YFSETQ. The CDR3 covers 19 residues. V shed 4 bases and J shed 1 base, with 26 bases lying between them. The CDR3 sequence is CASSTNPGALLPENTEAFF. The CDR3 bases are TGCGCCAGCAGCACGAATCCCGGAGCCCTATTGCCGGAGAACACTGAAGCTTTCTTT. Full variable domain (missing parts from reference TRBV5-1 and TRBJ1-1): KAGVTQTPRYLIKTRGQQVTLSCSPISGHRSVSWYQQTPGQGLQFLFEYFSETQRNKGNFPGRFSGRQFSNSRSEMNVSTLELGDSALYLCASSTNPGALLPENTEAFFGQGTRLTVV.

This clonotype has a handful of counts. V is TRBV12-3 or TRBV12-4 and J is TRBJ1-1; D remains unclear. The V and J ends lost 7 bases and 0 bases respectively, with 9 bases between them. The CDR3 runs 13 residues. The CDR3: CASMAFMNTEAFF. For the CDR3, the DNA is TGTGCCAGCATGGCATTCATGAACACTGAAGCTTTCTTT.

The V call is TRBV7-9, the J call TRBJ1-1; D not resolved. The CDR3 totals 12 residues. V lost 4 bases and J 10 bases, leaving 13 bases between the germline ends. From germline, CDR1 is SEHNR and CDR2 FQNEAQ (reference sequence). The CDR3 loop reads CASSSSRRRAFF. The CDR3 DNA follows: TGTGCCAGCAGCTCATCTCGGCGGCGAGCTTTCTTT.

This clonotype was picked up a small number of times. This sequence joins TRBV20-1 and TRBJ1-2; 9 bases match TRBD1. This CDR3 contains 12 residues. Germline trimming cut 3 bases from V and 4 bases from J; bases unmatched to any gene: 0. From germline, CDR1 is DFQATT and CDR2 SNEGSKA (reference sequence). The CDR3 loop reads CSARGQGYGYTF. Here the CDR3 DNA reads TGCAGTGCTAGGGGACAGGGCTATGGCTACACCTTC.

This clonotype occurred a few times. V usage is TRBV5-1 and J usage is TRBJ2-3; D unresolved. V was trimmed by 0 bases and J by 2 bases, leaving 13 bases between them. Germline V gives CDR1 SGHRS, CDR2 YFSETQ. The CDR3 is 16 residues long. The chain's CDR3 is CASSLVLSLNTDTQYF. The CDR3 DNA follows: TGCGCCAGCAGCTTGGTATTGTCGCTCAACACAGATACGCAGTATTTT.

The table lists this clonotype with a few counts. The chain links TRBV6-2 or TRBV6-3 to TRBJ1-1; 7 nucleotides line up with TRBD1. Per the germline V gene, CDR1 is MNHEY and CDR2 is SVGEGT. The CDR3 is made up of 15 amino acids. The V segment lost 2 bases and the J segment 0 bases; nucleotides outside the gene matches: 3. CDR3 sequence: CASSYGGTVNTEAFF. As DNA, the CDR3 is TGTGCCAGCAGTTACGGGGGGACAGTGAACACTGAAGCTTTCTTT.

This clonotype has more than one count but fewer than ten. V is TRBV7-3 and J is TRBJ2-2; the D gene is possibly TRBD1 (6 bases). The CDR3 extends over 14 amino acids. Germline assignment: CDR1 SGHTA and CDR2 FQGTGA. The germline V and J ends were trimmed by 5 bases and 3 bases, with 10 bases remaining between them. The CDR3 region is CASSLYRDTGELFF. The CDR3 DNA follows: TGTGCCAGCAGCCTTTACAGGGACACCGGGGAGCTGTTTTTT.

The chain links TRBV7-9 to TRBJ1-4; no firm D call. The CDR3 has 13 amino acids. V was cut by 6 bases and J by 3 bases, with 8 bases left in between. The germline gives CDR1 SEHNR, CDR2 FQNEAQ (reference sequence). In nucleotides, the CDR3 is TGTGCCAGCAGTTCTTCATCTAATGAAAAACTGTTTTTT. It translates to CASSSSSNEKLFF.